These 5 T cell receptor beta chains came from one sample sequenced in a study of T cell responses to AZD1222 COVID-19 vaccine. Clones were read by immunoSEQ multiplex PCR, and TCRdb kept only the in-frame ones, dropping some. The profile covers 65,000 to 75,000 clones, with about 85% appearing a single time and around 21% taken by the ten largest. The specimen comprised peripheral blood, sampled on day 0 of AZD1222 vaccination. These receptors were obtained from an adult in good health.

This rearrangement joins TRBV28 to TRBJ1-3; unclear D gene. Trimming cost V 4 bases and J 4 bases, with 14 bases left between them. The germline V gene encodes CDR1 MDHEN and CDR2 SYDVKM. This CDR3 comprises 15 residues. The CDR3 DNA reads TGTGCCAGCAGTTCACGGTGGGCCCGGGGAAACACCATATATTTT. This translates into CASSSRWARGNTIYF.

This rearrangement joins TRBV9 to TRBJ2-1; 8 nucleotides match TRBD2. The junction had 4 bases not matched to a gene; V was cut back by 0 bases and J by 2 bases. Looked up from germline, CDR1 is SGDLS and CDR2 is YYNGEE. This CDR3 spans 16 amino acids. The DNA for the CDR3 is TGTGCCAGCAGCGTAGGGGGGACTAGTCCCTACAATGAGCAGTTCTTC. This encodes CASSVGGTSPYNEQFF.

This chain uses TRBV5-4 with TRBJ2-5, with D possibly TRBD1 on 6 matching bases. Germline CDR1 is SGHNT and CDR2 is YYREEE (reference sequence). This CDR3 comprises 16 residues. The germline V and J ends were trimmed by 0 bases and 2 bases, with 14 bases remaining between them. CDR3 nucleotide sequence: TGTGCCAGCAGCTTGGGAGGGACAAGTGGACAAGAGACCCAGTACTTC. Its protein product is CASSLGGTSGQETQYF.

The genes are TRBV28 and TRBJ2-3; 8 bases match TRBD2. With 8 bases clipped from V and 8 bases from J, the junction kept 12 bases outside the gene matches. The CDR3 runs to 14 residues. Germline CDR1 is MDHEN and CDR2 is SYDVKM. CDR3 coding DNA: TGTGCCAGCGGCCCCCCCGGGACTAGTGCTACGCAGTATTTT. This translates into CASGPPGTSATQYF.

This chain uses TRBV28 with TRBJ1-1; 11 nucleotides line up with TRBD1. The V gene end was trimmed by 3 bases and the J gene end by 11 bases; junction bases not matched to a gene: 2. Germline V gene sequence: CDR1 MDHEN, CDR2 SYDVKM. This CDR3 comprises 12 residues. The chain's CDR3 is CASSLWDRGAFF. The CDR3 nucleotides are TGTGCCAGCAGTTTGTGGGACAGGGGGGCTTTCTTT.